This T cell receptor beta chain was sequenced for a study of spatial heterogeneity in lung cancer. Study details: Samples were donated by 72 untreated early-stage non-small cell lung cancer patients. Consistently, beta-chain sequences turned up in larger numbers than alpha-chain sequences did.

TCR cDNA molecules each had a unique molecular identifier. TCRdb passed the 5' RACE reads through MiXCR, listing each CDR3 protein once. The sample contains around 30,000 distinct CDR3 sequences, about 6.3% of which appear only once. General study results and limits: The appearance of ubiquitous expanded tumor TCRs in blood was greater at resection than follow-up.

In the case of this clonotype: The antigen is unknown.

Stated time point: blood at routine non-recurrence follow-up after resection. Sequencing covered unsorted whole RNA taken from tumor, nontumor lung or frozen PBMC. Material: PBMCs, obtained at follow-up. The clonotype was recovered from a male donor with early-stage non-small cell lung cancer.

This CDR3 reads CASSIRKFSRGDTQYF. Written as DNA, the CDR3 is TGTGCCAGTAGTATTAGGAAGTTTTCAAGGGGCGATACGCAGTATTTT. V gene TRBV19 combines with J gene TRBJ2-3; a possible D gene is TRBD1 (5 bases). The germline V gene has CDR1 LNHDA and CDR2 SQIVND (reference sequence). V gave up 3 bases and J gave up 6 bases, with 19 bases separating them. The CDR3 is made up of 16 amino acids. Complete variable domain (other parts from reference TRBV19 and TRBJ2-3): DGGITQSPKYLFRKEGQNVTLSCEQNLNHDAMYWYRQDPGQGLRLIYYSQIVNDFQKGDIAEGYSVSREKKESFPLTVTSAQKNPTAFYLCASSIRKFSRGDTQYFGPGTRLTVL.